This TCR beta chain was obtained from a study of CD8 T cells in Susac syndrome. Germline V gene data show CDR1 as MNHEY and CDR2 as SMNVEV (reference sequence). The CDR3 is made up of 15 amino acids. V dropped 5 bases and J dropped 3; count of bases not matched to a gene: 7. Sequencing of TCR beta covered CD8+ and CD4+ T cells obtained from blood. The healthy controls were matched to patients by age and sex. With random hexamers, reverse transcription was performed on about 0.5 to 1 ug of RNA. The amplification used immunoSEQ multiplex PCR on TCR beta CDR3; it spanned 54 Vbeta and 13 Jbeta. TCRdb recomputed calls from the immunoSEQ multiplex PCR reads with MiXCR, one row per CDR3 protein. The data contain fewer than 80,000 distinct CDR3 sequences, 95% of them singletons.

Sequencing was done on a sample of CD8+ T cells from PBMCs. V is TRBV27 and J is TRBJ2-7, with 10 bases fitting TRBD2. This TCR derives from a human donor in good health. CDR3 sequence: CASSPISGGRYEQYF. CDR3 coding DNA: TGTGCCAGCAGTCCCATTAGCGGGGGGCGCTACGAGCAGTACTTC.